The 16 T cell receptor beta chains below all came from one sample that was sequenced in a study of cytomegalovirus exposure and HLA in healthy donors. A multiplex PCR was run with 60 Vbeta primers and 13 Jbeta primers. Libraries were prepared by immunoSEQ multiplex PCR; TCRdb keeps only in-frame clonotypes and omits some of them. The profile shows approximately 150,000 clones, about four fifths of them singletons. The material sequenced was PBMCs. These receptors all stem from a man aged 25-40 years in good health and CMV-seropositive.

The chain joins TRBV28 to TRBJ1-5; TRBD1 agrees at 10 bases. This CDR3 region has 14 residues. Germline V gene lookup returns CDR1 MDHEN and CDR2 SYDVKM. J lost 6 bases, V lost 11 bases, and 10 bases had no gene match. The CDR3 sequence is CAGEGRTGGQPQHF. CDR3 DNA: TGTGCCGGAGAGGGCAGGACAGGGGGTCAGCCCCAGCATTTT.

CDR3 sequence (DNA): TGCGCCAGCAGCTTGTCGGGTACCGGAATGAACACTGAAGCTTTCTTT. Amino acid sequence: CASSLSGTGMNTEAFF. The chain couples TRBV5-1 to TRBJ1-1; no clear D. The V end lost 1 base, the J end lost 0 bases, and 13 bases lay between the germline ends. This CDR3 region has 16 residues. Germline-derived CDR1 and CDR2 are SGHRS and YFSETQ.

V and J are TRBV5-1 and TRBJ1-4; TRBD1 matches 11 bases. The V and J ends lost 4 bases and 8 bases, in that order; junction bases with no gene match: 7. This CDR3 region has 15 residues. Germline V gives CDR1 SGHRS, CDR2 YFSETQ. CDR3 DNA sequence: TGCGCCAGCAGCACTGGGACAGGGGGATGGGAAAAACTGTTTTTT. It translates to CASSTGTGGWEKLFF.

The chain carries TRBV5-5 and TRBJ2-7; possible D gene TRBD1, 5 bases. The V and J ends lost 3 bases and 0 bases respectively, with 10 bases between them. This CDR3 is 14 amino acids long. The germline V gene has CDR1 SGHKS and CDR2 YYEKEE (reference sequence). CDR3 loop: CASSSQGSSYEQYF. The CDR3 coding sequence is TGTGCCAGCAGCTCGCAGGGTTCCTCCTACGAGCAGTACTTC.

This chain connects TRBV4-1 to TRBJ2-5, with D unresolved. The CDR3 runs to 17 residues. Germline V gives CDR1 MGHRA, CDR2 YSYEKL. V dropped 0 bases and J dropped 5 bases, with 19 bases sitting between them. CDR3 residues: CASSQEERIRPYETQYF. Written as DNA, the CDR3 is TGCGCCAGCAGCCAAGAGGAGCGAATCCGTCCATACGAGACCCAGTACTTC.

The chain combines TRBV7-2 with TRBJ2-7; 8 positions match TRBD2. The CDR3 covers 14 residues. V lost 4 bases, J lost 5 bases, and 7 bases stayed unmatched. Germline CDR1 SGHTA, CDR2 FQGNSA. CDR3 nucleotides: TGTGCCAGCAGCTCCACTCGCGGGGGGAACGAGCAGTACTTC. It codes for CASSSTRGGNEQYF. Full variable domain (outside the CDR3, taken from reference TRBV7-2 and TRBJ2-7): GAGVSQSPSNKVTEKGKDVELRCDPISGHTALYWYRQSLGQGLEFLIYFQGNSAPDKSGLPSDRFSAERTGGSVSTLTIQRTQQEDSAVYLCASSSTRGGNEQYFGPGTRLTVT.

The rearrangement uses TRBV5-1 and TRBJ2-1; no definite D call. CDR1 is SGHRS and CDR2 is YFSETQ in the germline V gene. V lost 2 bases and J 5 bases, leaving 20 bases between the germline ends. The CDR3 consists of 17 residues. This CDR3 is CASSFSPTASRDNEQFF. The DNA of the CDR3 is TGCGCCAGCAGCTTCAGCCCGACTGCCTCTCGGGACAATGAGCAGTTCTTC.

The V and J genes are TRBV2 and TRBJ1-4; TRBD1 is a possible D gene (5 bases). V lost 6 bases to trimming and J lost 5 bases, with 7 bases between them. In germline, CDR1 is SNHLY, CDR2 FYNNEI. This CDR3 has 12 amino acids. In DNA, the CDR3 is TGTGCCAGCAGCAGGGTAAATGAAAAACTGTTTTTT. Amino acid sequence: CASSRVNEKLFF.

V gene TRBV30 combines with J gene TRBJ1-4, with D perhaps matching TRBD1 (5 bases). The length of the CDR3 is 14 residues. The ends were cut back, 1 base at V and 7 bases at J, with 13 bases in the middle. CDR1 and CDR2 (germline): GTSNPN, SVGIG (reference sequence). Here the CDR3 reads CAWSGRAMGEKLFF. The CDR3 DNA sequence: TGTGCCTGGAGTGGCAGGGCGATGGGTGAAAAACTGTTTTTT.

The chain combines TRBV11-1 with TRBJ2-1; a weak D match, TRBD2 (6 bases). V was pared by 7 bases and J by 2 bases, with 18 bases between. This CDR3 is 16 amino acids long. Germline CDR1 is SGHAT and CDR2 is FQDESV (reference sequence). CDR3 in DNA: TGTGCCAGCAACTTTCATAGCGGCAATACCTACAATGAGCAGTTCTTC. It is translated as CASNFHSGNTYNEQFF.

This chain links TRBV7-2 with TRBJ1-2; 11 bases are a match to TRBD1. Per the germline V gene, CDR1 is SGHTA and CDR2 is FQGNSA. This CDR3 has 16 amino acids. Trimming cost V 5 bases and J 2 bases; bases outside gene matches: 7. CDR3 DNA: TGTGCCAGCAGCGCCGGGGACAGGGGGGGCAACTATGGCTACACCTTC. Translating it yields CASSAGDRGGNYGYTF. The full variable domain, in which reference TRBV7-2 and TRBJ1-2 provide the parts outside the CDR3, is GAGVSQSPSNKVTEKGKDVELRCDPISGHTALYWYRQSLGQGLEFLIYFQGNSAPDKSGLPSDRFSAERTGGSVSTLTIQRTQQEDSAVYLCASSAGDRGGNYGYTFGSGTRLTVV.

V gene TRBV6-5 combines with J gene TRBJ1-1, with D uncertain. V dropped 6 bases and J dropped 0 bases, with 11 bases sitting between them. This CDR3 region has 14 residues. The V gene's germline CDR1 is MNHEY and CDR2 SVGAGI. Here the CDR3 reads CASRSDLMNTEAFF. The CDR3 bases are TGTGCCAGCAGAAGCGACCTAATGAACACTGAAGCTTTCTTT.

The V call is TRBV28, the J call TRBJ2-7; D gene uncertain. This CDR3 contains 13 residues. V lost 3 bases, J lost 4 bases, and 10 bases lay in between. Germline V gene data show CDR1 as MDHEN and CDR2 as SYDVKM. The DNA of the CDR3 is TGTGCCAGCAGTTTGGGCAGTAGGTACGAGCAGTACTTC. The encoded protein is CASSLGSRYEQYF. The complete variable domain, with remaining parts taken from reference TRBV28 and TRBJ2-7, reads DVKVTQSSRYLVKRTGEKVFLECVQDMDHENMFWYRQDPGLGLRLIYFSYDVKMKEKGDIPEGYSVSREKKERFSLILESASTNQTSMYLCASSLGSRYEQYFGPGTRLTVT.

CDR3 bases: TGTGCCAGCAGCTTGCGGGGGGGACCAGATACGCAGTATTTT. It is translated as CASSLRGGPDTQYF. The genes are TRBV7-8 and TRBJ2-3; 9 nucleotides align to TRBD2. Germline V lookup: CDR1 SGHVS, CDR2 FQNEAQ. There are 14 residues in the CDR3. The V and J ends lost 3 bases and 4 bases, in that order; junction bases with no gene match: 2.

V gene TRBV6-5 combines with J gene TRBJ2-7; TRBD1 aligns across 11 bases. Looked up from germline, CDR1 is MNHEY and CDR2 is SVGAGI. This CDR3 region has 14 residues. Trimming removed 6 bases from V and 5 bases from J; junction bases left unmatched: 6. The CDR3 DNA reads as TGTGCCAGCAGCCCGGACAGGGGGCCAAACGAGCAGTACTTC. Its translation is CASSPDRGPNEQYF.

The chain employs TRBV5-4 and TRBJ2-5; perhaps TRBD2 as D (6 bases). The CDR3 length is 15 residues. CDR1 and CDR2 from the germline V gene are SGHNT and YYREEE (reference sequence). Trimming took 1 base from V and 1 from J, leaving 11 bases between them. CDR3 sequence (DNA): TGTGCCAGCAGCTTGCAGCGGGCCTCCCAAGAGACCCAGTACTTC. Its protein product is CASSLQRASQETQYF.